In its sample, the clone carrying this T cell receptor (beta chain) was seen a few times. No antigen is known for it. The germline V and J ends were trimmed by 7 bases and 2 bases, with 15 bases remaining between them. CDR1 is LNHDA, CDR2 SQIVND, per germline (reference sequence). This CDR3 has 15 residues. Every isolated RNA sample was fully reverse transcribed, so sequencing captured expressed TCRB transcripts. Here immunoSEQ multiplex PCR was the method, and the copy in TCRdb shows in-frame clones only, minus some. Here the sample spans 810,000 or so clones, 17% being singletons. The purity of all sorted populations exceeded 95%. This specimen comes from a study of beta chain features in type 1 diabetes. Study-level findings and limits: The analysis here could not establish whether HLA type shapes TCRB rearrangement. Shorter TCRB CDR3s, moderately but significantly so, were found in Type 1 diabetes patients in all four CD4+ subsets. cDNA-based sequencing might over-represent cells highly expressing TCR.

This sequence was found in a woman aged 18-29 years in good health. The specimen was naive CD4+ T cells from blood. This sequence joins TRBV19 and TRBJ2-1, with TRBD2 as a possible D gene (6 bases). CDR3 in DNA: TGTGCCAGTACGAGAGTCGGGGGAACCTACAATGAGCAGTTCTTC. The encoded protein is CASTRVGGTYNEQFF.